This TCR beta chain comes out of a study of T cells in localized non-small cell lung cancer. Findings and caveats of the study: Heterogeneity is still possible, as just one tumor region was sequenced. Across samples, adjacent lung featured a median around 60 of the top 100 tumor clones. Uninvolved adjacent lung had higher T cell clonality than tumor and all other tissues. Longer overall survival was associated with a higher density of T cells in the blood.

Worth noting for this clone: The antigen remains undetermined.

The protocol was immunoSEQ multiplex PCR, while the TCRdb copy is restricted to in-frame clones and leaves out a portion. The repertoire holds around 5,000 clones, with approximately 35% as singletons. The TCR was taken from an older male donor with stage III lung adenocarcinoma. The specimen was lung tumor tissue, collected before any cancer treatment.

The CDR3 sequence: CASSEFTVVQYF. The CDR3 DNA reads TGTGCCAGCAGTGAGTTTACCGTTGTACAGTATTTT. The rearrangement joins TRBV9 to TRBJ2-3; the D is unclear. Germline-derived CDR1 and CDR2 are SGDLS and YYNGEE. CDR3 length equals 12 residues. Trimming took 5 bases from V and 12 from J, leaving 16 bases between them.